These T cell receptor beta chains were read from a single sample in a study of CD8 T cells in ankylosing spondylitis. Each CDR3 protein is one row after TCRdb ran MiXCR on the 5' RACE reads. The sample records around 390,000 distinct CDR3 sequences, 20% to 25% being singletons. Sequenced material: blood, either unsorted or a sorted T cell fraction (not recorded which). These receptors were taken from a male donor with ankylosing spondylitis. Each CDR3 is given with its conserved first and last residue. D genes are given only for firm matches. The size field is filled for only some rows; it gives once, few, many or a size class.

NA	NA	TRBJ2-7	TRBV6-1	TGTGCCAGCAGAATCCATGGGAGCTCCTACGAGCAGTACTTC	CASRIHGSSYEQYF
TRBD1	NA	TRBJ2-7	TRBV5-1	TGCGCCAGCAGCTCCCCGGGCAGGGGGATGACTTCGTCCTACGAGCAGTACTTC	CASSSPGRGMTSSYEQYF
NA	few	TRBJ2-3	TRBV6-4	TGTGCCAGCAAAGGGGCGACAGATACGCAGTATTTT	CASKGATDTQYF
NA	NA	TRBJ2-2	TRBV9	TGTGCCAGCAGCGTCCAGACTCTTACCGGGGAGCTGTTTTTT	CASSVQTLTGELFF
TRBD2	few	TRBJ2-5	TRBV7-3	TGTGCCAGCAGCTTATCACCTAGCGGGATTGGTGAGACCCAGTACTTC	CASSLSPSGIGETQYF
NA	few	TRBJ2-1	TRBV15	TGTGCCACCAGCAGAGTGGGGGAATACAATGAGCAGTTCTTC	CATSRVGEYNEQFF
NA	few	TRBJ2-1	TRBV6-5	TGTGCCAGCAGTTACGGCCCCAGCAGCACTAACAATGAGCAGTTCTTC	CASSYGPSSTNNEQFF
TRBD2	once	TRBJ2-7	TRBV28	TGTGCCAGCCGTTTCGGGACTAGCTTTTACGAGCAGTACTTC	CASRFGTSFYEQYF
NA	NA	TRBJ2-3	TRBV2	TGTGCCAGCACAATCGGAGATACGCAGTATTTT	CASTIGDTQYF
NA	few	TRBJ2-7	TRBV7-9	TGTGCCAGCAGCTTAGTGGGCCCCGAGGGCGAGCAGTACTTC	CASSLVGPEGEQYF
TRBD2	few	TRBJ2-3	TRBV24-1	TGTGCCACCAGTCTAGCGGGGGTCACAGATACGCAGTATTTT	CATSLAGVTDTQYF
NA	NA	TRBJ2-7	TRBV27	TGTGCCAGCAGTCAAACCGCTCACTACGAGCAGTACTTC	CASSQTAHYEQYF
NA	NA	TRBJ1-1	TRBV12-3/TRBV12-4	TGTGCCATAAACAAGAGTCCAGGGGCCACTGAAGCTTTCTTT	CAINKSPGATEAFF
TRBD2	few	TRBJ2-1	TRBV5-5	TGTGCCAGCAGCTATAGACTAGCGGGAAGCGTCTACAATGAGCAGTTCTTC	CASSYRLAGSVYNEQFF
TRBD1	NA	TRBJ1-4	TRBV4-2	TGTGCCAGCAGTCAGCGCAGGGGGACTAATGAAAAACTGTTTTTT	CASSQRRGTNEKLFF
TRBD1	few	TRBJ1-1	TRBV4-1	TGCGCCAGCAGCCTGGGCTCCACAGGGGCCATGAACACTGAAGCTTTCTTT	CASSLGSTGAMNTEAFF
NA	few	TRBJ2-1	TRBV2	TGTGCCAGCAGCCCGGGACTCTACAATGAGCAGTTCTTC	CASSPGLYNEQFF
NA	NA	TRBJ2-3	TRBV7-3	TGTGCCAGCAGCGGGGGGCAGGTGGGCACAGATACGCAGTATTTT	CASSGGQVGTDTQYF
TRBD1	few	TRBJ2-7	TRBV18	TGTGCCAGCCGTACAGGGGTCGAGCAGTACTTC	CASRTGVEQYF
NA	NA	TRBJ2-1	TRBV7-2	TGTGCCAGCAGCTGGGTCGTTGACAATGAGCAGTTCTTC	CASSWVVDNEQFF
NA	NA	TRBJ2-7	TRBV12-3/TRBV12-4	TGTGCCAGCAGCTCGACGATTAACGAGCAGTACTTC	CASSSTINEQYF
NA	few	TRBJ1-4	TRBV18	TGTGCCAGCTCAGACGCCGGACCAAATAGGGCTAATGAAAAACTGTTTTTT	CASSDAGPNRANEKLFF
TRBD2	few	TRBJ2-5	TRBV6-5	TGTGCCAGCAGTTACGGTTTTGCGGGAGAGGGTGAGACCCAGTACTTC	CASSYGFAGEGETQYF
NA	few	TRBJ1-5	TRBV27	TGTGCCAGCAGTTTATCGCTCGACGGTAGCAATCAGCCCCAGCATTTT	CASSLSLDGSNQPQHF
NA	NA	TRBJ2-1	TRBV28	TGTGCCAGCAGTTACAACAATGAGCAGTTCTTC	CASSYNNEQFF
TRBD2	few	TRBJ2-1	TRBV6-2/TRBV6-3	TGTGCCAGCAGTACCCTAGCGGGGAGGTCGGGGGCCCTAAGCTCCTACAATGAGCAGTTCTTC	CASSTLAGRSGALSSYNEQFF
NA	NA	TRBJ1-2	TRBV5-4	TGTGCCAGCAGCTTAACCCTAGGGGGGAACTATGGCTACACCTTC	CASSLTLGGNYGYTF
NA	few	TRBJ2-7	TRBV28	TGTGCCAGCAGTTTGCTCAGCTCCTACGAGCAGTACTTC	CASSLLSSYEQYF
NA	few	TRBJ2-2	TRBV7-2	TGTGCCAGCAGCTTATTCGGTGGCACCGGGGAGCTGTTTTTT	CASSLFGGTGELFF
TRBD2	NA	TRBJ2-2	TRBV12-3/TRBV12-4	TGTGCCAGCAGTTTAGTGACTAGCGGGAGAAGGGACACCGGGGAGCTGTTTTTT	CASSLVTSGRRDTGELFF
NA	few	TRBJ2-3	TRBV28	TGTGCCGCCGCAGGAACCACAGATACGCAGTATTTT	CAAAGTTDTQYF
TRBD2	NA	TRBJ2-7	TRBV20-1	TGCAGTGCTTTAGCGGGTCTACGGGTGCAGTACTTC	CSALAGLRVQYF
TRBD2	NA	TRBJ2-3	TRBV20-1	TGCAGTGCGTATGGACTAGGATTGACGCAGTATTTT	CSAYGLGLTQYF
NA	NA	TRBJ2-3	TRBV6-5	TGTGCCAGCAGTTACCAGGGGACTTGGGATACGCAGTATTTT	CASSYQGTWDTQYF
TRBD1	few	TRBJ2-1	TRBV5-1	TGCGCCAGCAGCAAGGGACAGGGGACCTACAATGAGCAGTTCTTC	CASSKGQGTYNEQFF